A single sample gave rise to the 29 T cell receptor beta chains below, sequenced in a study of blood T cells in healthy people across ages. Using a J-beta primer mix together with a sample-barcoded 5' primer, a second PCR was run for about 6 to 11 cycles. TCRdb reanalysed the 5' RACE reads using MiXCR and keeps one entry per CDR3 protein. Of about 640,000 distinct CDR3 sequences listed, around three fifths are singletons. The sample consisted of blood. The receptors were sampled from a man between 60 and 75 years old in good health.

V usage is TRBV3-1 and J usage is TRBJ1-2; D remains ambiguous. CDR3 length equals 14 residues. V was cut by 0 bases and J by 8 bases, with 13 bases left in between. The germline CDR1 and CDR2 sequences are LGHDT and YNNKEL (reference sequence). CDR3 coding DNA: TGTGCCAGCAGCCAAGATTGGGCCTCAAAAGGCTACACCTTC. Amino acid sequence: CASSQDWASKGYTF.

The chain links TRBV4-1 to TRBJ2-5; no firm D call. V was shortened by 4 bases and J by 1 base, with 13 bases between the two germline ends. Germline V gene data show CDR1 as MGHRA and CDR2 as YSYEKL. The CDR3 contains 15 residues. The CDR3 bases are TGCGCCAGCAGCCTCGGACGGCAGACCCAAGAGACCCAGTACTTC. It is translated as CASSLGRQTQETQYF.

The CDR3 DNA sequence: TGCAGTGCTAGAGATACCCTAGACAATGAGCAGTTCTTC. Translation: CSARDTLDNEQFF. J is TRBJ2-1 and V is TRBV20-1; D not resolved. CDR1 and CDR2 (germline): DFQATT, SNEGSKA (reference sequence). The CDR3 is 13 amino acids. V was pared by 0 bases and J by 5 bases, with 8 bases between.

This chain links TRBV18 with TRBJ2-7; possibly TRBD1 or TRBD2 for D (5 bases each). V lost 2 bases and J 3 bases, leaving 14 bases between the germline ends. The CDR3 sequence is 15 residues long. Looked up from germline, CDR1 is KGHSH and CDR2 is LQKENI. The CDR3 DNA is TGTGCCAGCTCACCAATAGGGGTGGGGGTCTACGAGCAGTACTTC. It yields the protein CASSPIGVGVYEQYF.

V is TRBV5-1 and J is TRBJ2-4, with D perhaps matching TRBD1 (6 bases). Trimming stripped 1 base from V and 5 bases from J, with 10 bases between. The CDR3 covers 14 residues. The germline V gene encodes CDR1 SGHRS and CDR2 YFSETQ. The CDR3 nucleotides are TGCGCCAGCAGCTTGTCAGGGGATGAAAACATTCAGTACTTC. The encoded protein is CASSLSGDENIQYF.

The CDR3 reads CASSLFGVGQGSETQYF. Here the CDR3 DNA reads TGCGCCAGCAGCTTGTTTGGTGTTGGACAGGGATCGGAGACCCAGTACTTC. The V gene is TRBV5-1, the J gene TRBJ2-5; TRBD1 aligns across 8 bases. J lost 5 bases, V lost 1 base, and 13 bases had no gene match. Germline assignment: CDR1 SGHRS and CDR2 YFSETQ. CDR3 size: 17 residues.

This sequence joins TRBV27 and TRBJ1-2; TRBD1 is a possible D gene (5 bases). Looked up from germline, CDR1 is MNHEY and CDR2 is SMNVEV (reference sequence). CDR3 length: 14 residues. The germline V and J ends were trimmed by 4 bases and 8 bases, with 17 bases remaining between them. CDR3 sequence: CASSSALTWGGYTF. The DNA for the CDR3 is TGTGCCAGCAGTTCCGCCTTGACCTGGGGGGGCTACACCTTC.

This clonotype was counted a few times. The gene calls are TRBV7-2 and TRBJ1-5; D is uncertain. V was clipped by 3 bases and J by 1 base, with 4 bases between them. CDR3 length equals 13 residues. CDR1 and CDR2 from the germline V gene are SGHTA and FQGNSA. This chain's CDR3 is CASSFESNQPQHF. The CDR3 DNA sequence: TGTGCCAGCAGCTTTGAAAGCAATCAGCCCCAGCATTTT.

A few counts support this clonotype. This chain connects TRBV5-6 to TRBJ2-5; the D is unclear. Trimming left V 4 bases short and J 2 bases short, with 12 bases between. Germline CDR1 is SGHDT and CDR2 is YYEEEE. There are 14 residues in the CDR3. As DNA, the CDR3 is TGTGCCAGCAGCCCCCAAGACCTACAAGAGACCCAGTACTTC. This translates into CASSPQDLQETQYF.

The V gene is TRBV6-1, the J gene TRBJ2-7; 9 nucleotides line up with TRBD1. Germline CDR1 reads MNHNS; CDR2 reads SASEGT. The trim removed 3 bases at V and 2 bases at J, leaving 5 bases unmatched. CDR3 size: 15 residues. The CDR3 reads CASSEPQGAPYEQYF. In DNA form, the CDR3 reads TGTGCCAGCAGTGAGCCACAGGGGGCCCCCTACGAGCAGTACTTC.

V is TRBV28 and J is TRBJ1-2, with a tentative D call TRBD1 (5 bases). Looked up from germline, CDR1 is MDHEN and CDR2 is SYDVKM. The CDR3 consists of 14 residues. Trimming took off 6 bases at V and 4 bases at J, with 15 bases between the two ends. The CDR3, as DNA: TGTGCCAGCAGGACGGGAGGGGAGTCCTATGGCTACACCTTC. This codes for CASRTGGESYGYTF.

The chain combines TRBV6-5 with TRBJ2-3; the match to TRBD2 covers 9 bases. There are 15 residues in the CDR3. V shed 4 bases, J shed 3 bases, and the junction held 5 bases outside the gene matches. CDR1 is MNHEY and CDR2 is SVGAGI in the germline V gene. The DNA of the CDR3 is TGTGCCAGCAGTTCTCTAGCGGGGAGAACAGATACGCAGTATTTT. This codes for CASSSLAGRTDTQYF.

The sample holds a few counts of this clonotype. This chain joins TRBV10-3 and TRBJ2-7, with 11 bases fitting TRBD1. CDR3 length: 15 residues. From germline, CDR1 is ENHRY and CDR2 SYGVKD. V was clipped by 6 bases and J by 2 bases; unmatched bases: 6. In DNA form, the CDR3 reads TGTGCCATCAGCCCGGGACAGGGGGTTCCCTACGAGCAGTACTTC. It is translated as CAISPGQGVPYEQYF.

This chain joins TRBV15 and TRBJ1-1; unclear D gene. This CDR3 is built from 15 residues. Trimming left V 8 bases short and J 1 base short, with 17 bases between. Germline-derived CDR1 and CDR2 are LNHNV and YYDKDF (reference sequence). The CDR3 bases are TGTGCCACCCGCCCGCTTGGGCAGCAGAACACTGAAGCTTTCTTT. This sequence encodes CATRPLGQQNTEAFF.

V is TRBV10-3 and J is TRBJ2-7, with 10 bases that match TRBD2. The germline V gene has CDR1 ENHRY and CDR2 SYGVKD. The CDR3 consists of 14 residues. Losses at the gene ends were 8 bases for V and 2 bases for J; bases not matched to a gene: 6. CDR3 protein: CAIGLAGAAYEQYF. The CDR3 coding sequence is TGTGCCATCGGCCTAGCGGGGGCGGCCTACGAGCAGTACTTC.

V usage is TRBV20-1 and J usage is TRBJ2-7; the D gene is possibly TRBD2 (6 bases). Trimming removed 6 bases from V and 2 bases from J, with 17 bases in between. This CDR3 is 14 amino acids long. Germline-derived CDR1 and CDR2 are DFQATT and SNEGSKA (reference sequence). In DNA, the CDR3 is TGCAGTGCCCAATATGCGGGGAGGACCTACGAGCAGTACTTC. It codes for CSAQYAGRTYEQYF.

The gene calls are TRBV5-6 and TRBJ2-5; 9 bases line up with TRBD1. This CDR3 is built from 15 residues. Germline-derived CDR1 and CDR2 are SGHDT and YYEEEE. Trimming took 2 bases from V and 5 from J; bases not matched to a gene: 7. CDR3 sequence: CASSFLGTGFETQYF. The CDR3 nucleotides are TGTGCCAGCAGCTTCCTCGGGACAGGGTTCGAGACCCAGTACTTC.

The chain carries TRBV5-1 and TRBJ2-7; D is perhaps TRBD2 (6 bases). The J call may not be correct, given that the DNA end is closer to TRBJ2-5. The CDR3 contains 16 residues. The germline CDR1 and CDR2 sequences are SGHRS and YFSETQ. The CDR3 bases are TGCGCCAGCAGCTTGCCCCGGACTACTTCTTCGGAGACCCAGTACTTC. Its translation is CASSLPRTTSSETQYF.

CDR3 sequence (DNA): TGTGCCAGCAGGTTGGCCGGGGACCACCAAGAGACCCAGTACTTC. Translating it yields CASRLAGDHQETQYF. V is TRBV9 and J is TRBJ2-5; perhaps D is TRBD1 or TRBD2 (5 bases each). The CDR3 is 15 amino acids. With 5 bases removed from V and 0 bases from J, the gap between germline ends came to 14 bases. Germline V gives CDR1 SGDLS, CDR2 YYNGEE.

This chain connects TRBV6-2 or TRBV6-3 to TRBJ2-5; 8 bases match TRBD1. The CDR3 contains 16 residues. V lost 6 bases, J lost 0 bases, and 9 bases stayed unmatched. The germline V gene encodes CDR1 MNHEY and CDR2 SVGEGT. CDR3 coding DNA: TGTGCCAGCAGCCAACGGCAGGGGGCTTACCAAGAGACCCAGTACTTC. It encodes CASSQRQGAYQETQYF.

The CDR3 reads CAIRWGTEAFF. The CDR3 DNA reads TGTGCCATCCGCTGGGGCACTGAAGCTTTCTTT. The V gene is TRBV10-3, the J gene TRBJ1-1; no clear D gene. V dropped 8 bases and J dropped 4 bases, with 8 bases sitting between them. There are 11 residues in the CDR3. Germline assignment: CDR1 ENHRY and CDR2 SYGVKD.

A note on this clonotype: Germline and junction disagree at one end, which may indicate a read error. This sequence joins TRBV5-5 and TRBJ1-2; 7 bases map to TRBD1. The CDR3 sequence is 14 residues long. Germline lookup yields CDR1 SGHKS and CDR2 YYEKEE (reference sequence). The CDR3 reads CAGSDNRGFFSYTF. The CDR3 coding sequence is TGTGCCGGCAGCGACAACAGGGGATTCTTTAGCTACACCTTC.

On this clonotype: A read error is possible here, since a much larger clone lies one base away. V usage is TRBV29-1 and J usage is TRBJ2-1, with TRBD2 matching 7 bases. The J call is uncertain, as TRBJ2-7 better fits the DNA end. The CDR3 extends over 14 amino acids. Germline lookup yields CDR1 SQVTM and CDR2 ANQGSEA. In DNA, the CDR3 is TGCAGCGTTGATTGGCGGGGGAACTACAATGAGCAGTACTTC. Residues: CSVDWRGNYNEQYF.

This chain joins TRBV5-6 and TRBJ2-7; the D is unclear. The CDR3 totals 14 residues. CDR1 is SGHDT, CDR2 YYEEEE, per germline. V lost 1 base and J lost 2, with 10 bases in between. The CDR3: CASSLMGIPYEQYF. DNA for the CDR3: TGTGCCAGCAGCTTGATGGGTATCCCCTACGAGCAGTACTTC.

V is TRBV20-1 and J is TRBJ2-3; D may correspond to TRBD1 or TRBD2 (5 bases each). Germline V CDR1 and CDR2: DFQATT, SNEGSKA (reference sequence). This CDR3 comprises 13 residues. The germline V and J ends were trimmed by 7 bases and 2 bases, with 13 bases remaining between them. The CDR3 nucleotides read TGCAGTGTCGTAGATGGGACCACAGATACGCAGTATTTT. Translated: CSVVDGTTDTQYF.

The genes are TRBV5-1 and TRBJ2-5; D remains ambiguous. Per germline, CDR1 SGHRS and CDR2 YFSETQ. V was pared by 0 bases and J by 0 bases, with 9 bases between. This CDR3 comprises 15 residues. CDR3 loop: CASSLGDGYQETQYF. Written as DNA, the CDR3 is TGCGCCAGCAGCTTGGGGGATGGGTACCAAGAGACCCAGTACTTC.

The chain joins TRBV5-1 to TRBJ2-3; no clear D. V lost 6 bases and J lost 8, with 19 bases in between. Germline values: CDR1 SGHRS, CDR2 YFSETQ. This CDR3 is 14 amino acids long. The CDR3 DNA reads TGCGCCAGCACCCGAGATCGGGCGTCGGGTACGCAGTATTTT. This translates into CASTRDRASGTQYF.

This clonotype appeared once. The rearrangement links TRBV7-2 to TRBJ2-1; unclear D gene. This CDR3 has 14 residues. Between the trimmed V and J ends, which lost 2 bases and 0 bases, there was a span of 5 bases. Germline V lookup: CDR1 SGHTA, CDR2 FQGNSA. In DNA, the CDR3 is TGTGCCAGCAGCTTATGGTCCTCCTACAATGAGCAGTTCTTC. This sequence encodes CASSLWSSYNEQFF.

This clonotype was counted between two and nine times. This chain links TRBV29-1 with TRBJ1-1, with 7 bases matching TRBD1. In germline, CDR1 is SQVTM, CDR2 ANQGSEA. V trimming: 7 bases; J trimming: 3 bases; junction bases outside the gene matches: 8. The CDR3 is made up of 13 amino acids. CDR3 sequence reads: CSAEGQLHTEAFF. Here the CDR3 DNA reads TGCAGCGCCGAGGGACAGTTACACACTGAAGCTTTCTTT.